This TCR beta chain was documented in a study of spatial heterogeneity in lung cancer. Study at large: Sequenced were any available follow-up PBMC samples, which had been obtained a median of roughly 2 years after resection. Raw reads showed each unique TCR and UMI combination turning up more than ten times on average. Study-wide findings and caveats: TCRs found ubiquitously expanded in tumor appeared in blood more at resection than at follow-up.

This clonotype occurred a few times. Its cognate antigen is unknown. V was pared by 7 bases and J by 4 bases, with 6 bases between. This CDR3 contains 11 residues. Germline V gives CDR1 MDHEN, CDR2 SYDVKM. As to time point: blood at routine non-recurrence follow-up after resection. Whole RNA, which was extracted from tumor, nontumor lung tissue or frozen PBMC, was sequenced without any cell sorting. Using its own MiXCR run on the 5' RACE reads, TCRdb lists one record per CDR3 protein. This table holds some 120,000 distinct CDR3 sequences, 10% to 15% found once. The input for sequencing was PBMCs, taken at follow-up. The J gene is TRBJ2-3, the V gene TRBV28; no definite D call. This clonotype was obtained from a male donor with early-stage non-small cell lung cancer. CDR3 sequence (DNA): TGTGCCAGCACCATCTCAGATACGCAGTATTTT. Its protein is CASTISDTQYF.